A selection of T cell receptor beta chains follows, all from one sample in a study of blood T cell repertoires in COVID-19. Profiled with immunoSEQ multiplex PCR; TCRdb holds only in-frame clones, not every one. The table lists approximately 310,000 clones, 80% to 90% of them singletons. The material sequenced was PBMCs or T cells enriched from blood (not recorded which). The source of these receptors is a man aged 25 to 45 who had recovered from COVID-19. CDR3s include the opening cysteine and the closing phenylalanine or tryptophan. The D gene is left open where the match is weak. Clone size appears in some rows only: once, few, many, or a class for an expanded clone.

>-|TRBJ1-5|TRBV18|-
CASSRSNSNQPQHF
TGTGCCAGCTCTCGCAGTAATAGCAATCAGCCCCAGCATTTT
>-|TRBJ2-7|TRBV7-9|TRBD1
CASSLVGRGRAYEQYF
TGTGCCAGCAGCTTAGTGGGCAGGGGGCGCGCATACGAGCAGTACTTC
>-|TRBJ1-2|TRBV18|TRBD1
CASSPLPGQGSYGYTF
TGTGCCAGCTCACCACTACCGGGACAGGGGTCCTATGGCTACACCTTC
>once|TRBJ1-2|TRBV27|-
CASSLSAGTNHGYTF
TGTGCCAGCAGTTTATCAGCAGGAACCAACCATGGCTACACCTTC
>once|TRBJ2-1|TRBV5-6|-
CASSPPSENEQFF
TGTGCCAGCAGCCCACCCTCGGAGAATGAGCAGTTCTTC
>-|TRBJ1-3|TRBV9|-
CASSSHPETIYF
TGTGCCAGCAGCTCACACCCGGAGACCATATATTTT
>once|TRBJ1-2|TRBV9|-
CASSVTGNANYGYTF
TGTGCCAGCAGCGTTACAGGGAACGCTAACTATGGCTACACCTTC
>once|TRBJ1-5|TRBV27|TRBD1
CASRMGTGGSNQPQHF
TGTGCCAGCCGCATGGGGACAGGGGGTAGCAATCAGCCCCAGCATTTT
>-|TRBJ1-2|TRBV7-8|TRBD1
CASSLESRDRSGYTF
TGTGCCAGCAGCTTAGAATCCCGGGACAGATCTGGCTACACCTTC
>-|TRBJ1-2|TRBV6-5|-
CASSYPGEGGYTF
TGTGCCAGCAGTTACCCAGGGGAGGGTGGCTACACCTTC
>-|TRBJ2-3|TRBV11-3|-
CASSPGAGTDTQYF
TGTGCCAGCAGCCCTGGCGCGGGCACAGATACGCAGTATTTT
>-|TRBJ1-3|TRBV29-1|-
CSVEGQDPSGNTIYF
TGCAGCGTTGAAGGACAGGACCCCTCTGGAAACACCATATATTTT
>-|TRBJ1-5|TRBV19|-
CASSIVGQPQHF
TGTGCCAGTAGTATAGTCGGTCAGCCCCAGCATTTT
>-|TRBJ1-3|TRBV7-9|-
CASSFDLQWGGGNTIYF
TGTGCCAGCAGCTTCGACCTACAGTGGGGAGGTGGAAACACCATATATTTT
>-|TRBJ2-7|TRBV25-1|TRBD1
CASSGPDRAYEQYF
TGTGCCAGCAGTGGCCCGGACAGGGCCTACGAGCAGTACTTC
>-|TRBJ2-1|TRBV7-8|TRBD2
CASSLAGRSYSGGINEQFF
TGTGCCAGCAGCTTAGCGGGGCGTAGTTATTCGGGAGGAATCAATGAGCAGTTCTTC
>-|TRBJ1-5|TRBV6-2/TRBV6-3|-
CASSYWAGSFNQPQHF
TGTGCCAGCAGTTACTGGGCAGGTTCTTTCAATCAGCCCCAGCATTTT